This T cell receptor (beta chain) was sequenced in a study of T cell responses to AZD1222 COVID-19 vaccine. Findings and limits, study-wide: Across the whole spike, CD4 TCRs peaked at regions 160-218 and 743-854. Recipients of two AZD1222 doses showed rising Spike-specific TCR breadth and depth.

Clones were read by immunoSEQ multiplex PCR, and TCRdb kept only the in-frame ones, dropping some. Here the sample spans roughly 130,000 clones, 88% being singletons. Notes on this clone: Its antigen is unknown.

This CDR3 spans 14 amino acids. Germline V gene data show CDR1 as SGHRS and CDR2 as YFSETQ. Trimming removed 4 bases from V and 0 bases from J, with 8 bases in between. The TCR was taken from an adult in good health. V usage is TRBV5-1 and J usage is TRBJ2-1, with D perhaps TRBD2 (6 bases). Sequencing was performed on peripheral blood, taken on day 0 of AZD1222 vaccination. CDR3 sequence: CASSPTSSYNEQFF. Written as DNA, the CDR3 is TGCGCCAGCAGCCCGACTAGCTCCTACAATGAGCAGTTCTTC.